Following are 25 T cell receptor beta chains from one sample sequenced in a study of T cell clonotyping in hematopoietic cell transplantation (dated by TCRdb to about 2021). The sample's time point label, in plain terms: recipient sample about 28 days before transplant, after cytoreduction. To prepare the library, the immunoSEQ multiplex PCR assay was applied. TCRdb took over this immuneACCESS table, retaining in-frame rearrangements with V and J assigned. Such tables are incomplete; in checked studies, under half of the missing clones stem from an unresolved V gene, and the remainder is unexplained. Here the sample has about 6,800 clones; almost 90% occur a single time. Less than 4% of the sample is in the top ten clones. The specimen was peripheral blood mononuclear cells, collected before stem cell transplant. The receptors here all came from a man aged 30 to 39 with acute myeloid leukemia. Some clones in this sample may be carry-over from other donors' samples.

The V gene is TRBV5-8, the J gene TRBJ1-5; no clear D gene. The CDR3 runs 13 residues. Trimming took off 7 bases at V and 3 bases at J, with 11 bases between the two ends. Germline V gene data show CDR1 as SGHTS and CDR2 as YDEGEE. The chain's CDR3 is CASRRQVNQPQHF. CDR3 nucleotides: TGTGCCAGCCGACGCCAGGTCAATCAGCCCCAGCATTTT.

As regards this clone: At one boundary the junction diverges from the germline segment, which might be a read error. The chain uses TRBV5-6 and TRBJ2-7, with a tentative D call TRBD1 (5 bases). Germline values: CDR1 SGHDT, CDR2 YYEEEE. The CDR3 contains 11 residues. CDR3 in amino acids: CASSLEGYSDF. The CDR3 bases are TGTGCCAGCAGCTTGGAGGGGTACTCGGACTTC.

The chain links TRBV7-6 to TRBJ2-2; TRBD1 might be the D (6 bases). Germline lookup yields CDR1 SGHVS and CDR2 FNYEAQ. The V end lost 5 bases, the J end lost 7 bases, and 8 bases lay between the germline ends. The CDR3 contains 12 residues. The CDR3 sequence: CASSPDSGELFF. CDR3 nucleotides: TGTGCCAGCAGCCCGGACAGCGGGGAGCTGTTTTTT.

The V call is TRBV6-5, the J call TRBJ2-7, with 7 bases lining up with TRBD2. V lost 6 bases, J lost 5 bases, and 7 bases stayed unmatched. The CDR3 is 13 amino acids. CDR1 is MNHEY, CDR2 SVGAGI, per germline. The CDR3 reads CASSIGRTDEQYF. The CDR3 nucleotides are TGTGCCAGCAGCATCGGGAGGACCGACGAGCAGTACTTC.

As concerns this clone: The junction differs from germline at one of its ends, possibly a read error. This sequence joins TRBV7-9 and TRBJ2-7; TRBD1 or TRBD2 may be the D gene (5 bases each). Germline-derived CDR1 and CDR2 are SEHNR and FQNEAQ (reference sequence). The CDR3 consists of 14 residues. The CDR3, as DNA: TGTGCCAGCAGCTTAGCGGAGGCAGGGCAGAAGTTGTCGTTC. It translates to CASSLAEAGQKLSF.

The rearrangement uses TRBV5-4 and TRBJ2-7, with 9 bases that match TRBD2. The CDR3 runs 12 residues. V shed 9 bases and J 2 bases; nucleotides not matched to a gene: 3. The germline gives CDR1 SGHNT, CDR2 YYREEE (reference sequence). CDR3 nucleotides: TGTGCCATGGGACTAGCCACCTACGAGCAGTACTTC. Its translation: CAMGLATYEQYF.

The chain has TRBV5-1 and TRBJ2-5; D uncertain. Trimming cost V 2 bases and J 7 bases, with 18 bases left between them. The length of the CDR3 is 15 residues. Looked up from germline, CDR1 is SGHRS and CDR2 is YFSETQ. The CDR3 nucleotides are TGCGCCAGCAGCTTCCTCCCCGGCAGCCGGAGGACCCAGTACTTC. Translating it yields CASSFLPGSRRTQYF.

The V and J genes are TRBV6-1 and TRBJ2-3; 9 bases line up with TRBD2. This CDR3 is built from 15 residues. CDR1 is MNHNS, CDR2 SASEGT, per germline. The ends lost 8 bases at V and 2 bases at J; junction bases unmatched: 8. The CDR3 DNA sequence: TGTGCCAGCGTTAGGCTAGCGGGGATCACAGATACGCAGTATTTT. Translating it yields CASVRLAGITDTQYF.

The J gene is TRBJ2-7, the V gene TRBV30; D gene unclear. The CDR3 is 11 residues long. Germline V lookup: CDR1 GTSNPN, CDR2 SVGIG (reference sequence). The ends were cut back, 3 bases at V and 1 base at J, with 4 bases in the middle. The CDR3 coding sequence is TGTGCCTGGAGCCTTTCCTACGAGCAGTACTTC. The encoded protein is CAWSLSYEQYF.

The DNA for the CDR3 is TGTGCCAGCAGCAAAATTAACACCGGGGAGCTGTTTTTT. It yields the protein CASSKINTGELFF. The gene calls are TRBV11-2 and TRBJ2-2; D is undetermined. Trimming cost V 5 bases and J 2 bases, with 6 bases left between them. The CDR3 sequence is 13 residues long. Germline loops: CDR1 SGHAT, CDR2 FQNNGV.

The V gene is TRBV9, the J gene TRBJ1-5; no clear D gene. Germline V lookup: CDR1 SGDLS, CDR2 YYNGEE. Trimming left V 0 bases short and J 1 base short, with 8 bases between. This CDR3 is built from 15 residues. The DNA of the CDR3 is TGTGCCAGCAGCGTAGAGGGATGGAGCAATCAGCCCCAGCATTTT. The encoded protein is CASSVEGWSNQPQHF.

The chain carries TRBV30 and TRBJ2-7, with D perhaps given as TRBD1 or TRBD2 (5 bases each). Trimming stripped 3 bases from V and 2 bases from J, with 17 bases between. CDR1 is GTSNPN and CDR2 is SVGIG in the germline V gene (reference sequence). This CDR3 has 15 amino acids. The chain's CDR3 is CAWRVTGTVTYEQYF. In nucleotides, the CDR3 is TGTGCCTGGAGGGTAACCGGGACGGTGACCTACGAGCAGTACTTC.

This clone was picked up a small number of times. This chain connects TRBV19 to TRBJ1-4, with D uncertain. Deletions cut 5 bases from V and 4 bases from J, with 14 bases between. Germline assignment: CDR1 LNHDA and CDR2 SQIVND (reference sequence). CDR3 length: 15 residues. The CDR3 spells CASSSWAANNEKLFF. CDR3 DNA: TGTGCCAGTAGTTCGTGGGCAGCTAATAATGAAAAACTGTTTTTT.

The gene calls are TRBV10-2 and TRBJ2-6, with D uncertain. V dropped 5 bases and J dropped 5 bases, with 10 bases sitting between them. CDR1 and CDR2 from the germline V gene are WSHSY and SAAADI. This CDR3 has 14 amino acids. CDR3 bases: TGCGCCAGCAGTCGAACCTGTCGGGCCAACGTCCTGACTTTC. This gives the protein CASSRTCRANVLTF.

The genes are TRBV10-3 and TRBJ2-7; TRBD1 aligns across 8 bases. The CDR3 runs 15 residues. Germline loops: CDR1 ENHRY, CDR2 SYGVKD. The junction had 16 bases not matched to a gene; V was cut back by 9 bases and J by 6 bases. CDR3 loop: CAIGQGSPPPLEQYF. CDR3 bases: TGTGCCATAGGACAGGGTTCTCCCCCGCCTCTCGAGCAGTACTTC.

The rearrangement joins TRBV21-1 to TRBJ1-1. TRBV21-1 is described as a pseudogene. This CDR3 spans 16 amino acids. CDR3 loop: CASRRVIATQCTEAFF. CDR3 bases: TGTGCCAGCAGGAGGGTAATAGCTACACAATGCACTGAAGCTTTCTTT.

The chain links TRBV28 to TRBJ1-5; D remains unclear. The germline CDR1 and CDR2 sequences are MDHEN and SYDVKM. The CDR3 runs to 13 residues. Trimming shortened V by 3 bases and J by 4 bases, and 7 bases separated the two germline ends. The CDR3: CASSFEGNQPQHF. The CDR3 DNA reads TGTGCCAGCAGTTTCGAAGGGAATCAGCCCCAGCATTTT.

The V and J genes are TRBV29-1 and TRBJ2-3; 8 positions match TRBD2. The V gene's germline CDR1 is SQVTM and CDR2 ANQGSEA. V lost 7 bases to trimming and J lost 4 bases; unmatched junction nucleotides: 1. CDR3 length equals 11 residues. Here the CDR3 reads CSAGGADTQYF. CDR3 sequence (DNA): TGCAGCGCGGGAGGGGCAGATACGCAGTATTTT.

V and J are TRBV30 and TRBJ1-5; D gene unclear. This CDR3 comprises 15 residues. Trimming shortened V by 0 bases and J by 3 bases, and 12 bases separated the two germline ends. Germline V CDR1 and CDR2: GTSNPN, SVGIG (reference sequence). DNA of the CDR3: TGTGCCTGGAGTGTTGATCGGCGAACCAATCAGCCCCAGCATTTT. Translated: CAWSVDRRTNQPQHF.

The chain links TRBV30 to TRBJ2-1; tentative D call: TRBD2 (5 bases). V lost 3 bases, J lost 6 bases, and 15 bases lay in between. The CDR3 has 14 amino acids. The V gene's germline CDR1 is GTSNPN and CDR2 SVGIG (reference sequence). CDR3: CAWSSLGLRNEQFF. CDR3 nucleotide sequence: TGTGCCTGGAGCTCCTTAGGACTTCGCAATGAGCAGTTCTTC.

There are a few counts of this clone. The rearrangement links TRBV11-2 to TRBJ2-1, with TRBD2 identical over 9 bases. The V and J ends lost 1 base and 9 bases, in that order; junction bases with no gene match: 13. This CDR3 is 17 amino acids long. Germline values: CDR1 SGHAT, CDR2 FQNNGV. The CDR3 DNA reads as TGTGCCAGCAGCTTAGGTTTCAGGCGGGAGGGCCAGGGTGAGCAGTTCTTC. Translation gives CASSLGFRREGQGEQFF.

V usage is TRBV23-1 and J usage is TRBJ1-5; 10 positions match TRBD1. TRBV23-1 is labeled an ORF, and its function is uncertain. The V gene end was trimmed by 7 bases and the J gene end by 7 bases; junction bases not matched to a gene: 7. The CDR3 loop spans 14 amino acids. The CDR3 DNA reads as TGCGCCAGCATTTTTCGACAGGGGGCACAGCCCCAGCATTTT. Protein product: CASIFRQGAQPQHF.

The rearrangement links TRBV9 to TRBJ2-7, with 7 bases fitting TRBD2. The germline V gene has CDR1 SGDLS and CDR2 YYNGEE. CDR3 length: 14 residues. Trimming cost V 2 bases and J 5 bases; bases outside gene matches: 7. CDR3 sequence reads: CASSVSGGSHEQYF. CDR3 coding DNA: TGTGCCAGCAGCGTTTCGGGCGGGAGCCACGAGCAGTACTTC.

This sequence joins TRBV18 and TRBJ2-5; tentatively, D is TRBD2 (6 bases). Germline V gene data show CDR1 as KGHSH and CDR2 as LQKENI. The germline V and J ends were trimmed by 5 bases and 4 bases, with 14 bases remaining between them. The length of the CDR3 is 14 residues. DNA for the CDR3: TGTGCCAGCTCATACCGGGACGGGGGAGAGACCCAGTACTTC. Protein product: CASSYRDGGETQYF. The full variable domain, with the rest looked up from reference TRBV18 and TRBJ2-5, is NAGVMQNPRHLVRRRGQEARLRCSPMKGHSHVYWYRQLPEEGLKFMVYLQKENIIDESGMPKERFSAEFPKEGPSILRIQQVVRGDSAAYFCASSYRDGGETQYFGPGTRLLVL.

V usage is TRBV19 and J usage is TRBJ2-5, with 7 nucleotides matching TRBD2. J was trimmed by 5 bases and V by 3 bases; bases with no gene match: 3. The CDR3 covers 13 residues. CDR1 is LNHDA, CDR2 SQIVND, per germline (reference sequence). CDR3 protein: CASSMMRGETQYF. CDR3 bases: TGTGCCAGTAGTATGATGCGGGGGGAGACCCAGTACTTC.